A selection of T cell receptor beta chains follows, all from one sample in a study of pediatric ulcerative colitis. Sequencing used immunoSEQ multiplex PCR; TCRdb keeps in-frame clones, though not all of them. This repertoire shows approximately 32,000 clones, 82% found once; its top ten account for around 4.3%. The specimen was blood. These receptors were collected from a boy aged 5-17 years with severe ulcerative colitis. CDR3s include the opening cysteine and the closing phenylalanine or tryptophan. D genes are given only for firm matches. Rows may omit the clone size; those that give it use once, few, many or a size class.

once,-,TRBV6-1,TRBJ2-1,TGTGCCAGCAGTGAAGCGGGGGGCCCCGATGAGCAGTTCTTC,CASSEAGGPDEQFF
-,-,TRBV7-2,TRBJ2-3,TGTGCCAGCAGCTTATTATACCTCACAGATACGCAGTATTTT,CASSLLYLTDTQYF
-,-,TRBV7-3,TRBJ1-6,TGTGCCAGCAGCTTAAACGGGGGCGGTAATTCACCCCTCCACTTT,CASSLNGGGNSPLHF
once,-,TRBV5-4,TRBJ2-3,TGTGCCAGCACCCTGAGGGGGACAGATACGCAGTATTTT,CASTLRGTDTQYF
-,-,TRBV5-1,TRBJ2-1,TGCGCCAGCAGCCAAGGGGGGGCCGTCGACAATGAGCAGTTCTTC,CASSQGGAVDNEQFF
once,-,TRBV19,TRBJ2-7,TGTGCCAGTAGTATTTCGACAGACCACGAGCAGTACTTC,CASSISTDHEQYF
-,-,TRBV27,TRBJ1-6,TGTGCCAGCAGTTTGCTCCGGGACTTGCCAAATTCACCCCTCCACTTT,CASSLLRDLPNSPLHF
-,-,TRBV15,TRBJ2-2,TGTGCCACCAGCAGAGGATCCGGGGGGCTGGTCACCGGGGAGCTGTTTTTT,CATSRGSGGLVTGELFF
few,-,TRBV7-2,TRBJ1-5,TGTGCCAGCAGCTTAGCAGGACAAATACATCAGCCCCAGCATTTT,CASSLAGQIHQPQHF
-,-,TRBV5-1,TRBJ2-7,TGCGCCAGCAGCTTGAGGGGCCCCGACGGGGAGCAGTACTTC,CASSLRGPDGEQYF
few,-,TRBV6-1,TRBJ1-5,TGTGCCAGCAGTGAATGGATGGGGAATCAGCCCCAGCATTTT,CASSEWMGNQPQHF
few,-,TRBV7-3,TRBJ2-2,TGTGCCAGCAGCTGGGGACGGTTAGCGAACACCGGGGAGCTGTTTTTT,CASSWGRLANTGELFF
-,-,TRBV6-5,TRBJ1-1,TGTGCCAGCAGGGACCTTCGGGGGAACACTGAAGCTTTCTTT,CASRDLRGNTEAFF
-,TRBD1,TRBV5-6,TRBJ1-2,TGTGCCAGCAGTAGAACAGGGGGAGAAGGGGGCTACACCTTC,CASSRTGGEGGYTF
-,-,TRBV6-5,TRBJ1-1,TGTGCCAGCAGGCGATCCGAGAACACTGAAGCTTTCTTT,CASRRSENTEAFF
-,-,TRBV6-5,TRBJ1-5,TGTGCCAGCAGCCTGGGGGGAATCGGGCAGCCCCAGCATTTT,CASSLGGIGQPQHF
few,TRBD1,TRBV19,TRBJ1-2,TGTGCCAGTAGTCTTACAGGGGATCTTGGCTACACCTTC,CASSLTGDLGYTF
-,TRBD1,TRBV18,TRBJ2-7,TGTGCCAGCTCACCGGGAGGACAGGGCCACGAGCAGTACTTC,CASSPGGQGHEQYF
-,TRBD2,TRBV7-2,TRBJ2-7,TGTGCCAGCAGCTTAGGCGGGGGGCCTTACGAGCAGTACTTC,CASSLGGGPYEQYF
-,-,TRBV5-6,TRBJ2-2,TGTGCCAGCAGCTCCTCGTGGGCTACCTCCGGGGAGCTGTTTTTT,CASSSSWATSGELFF
-,-,TRBV6-1,TRBJ1-1,TGTGCCAGCAGTGGACAAGACATGAACACTGAAGCTTTCTTT,CASSGQDMNTEAFF
-,-,TRBV5-1,TRBJ2-5,TGCGCCAGCAGCAAGGAGACCTCGATAGTGCAAGAGACCCAGTACTTC,CASSKETSIVQETQYF
-,-,TRBV18,TRBJ1-6,TGTGCCAGCTCACCCCGGGGCGGGGATTCACCCCTCCACTTT,CASSPRGGDSPLHF
-,-,TRBV21-1,TRBJ2-1,TGTGCCAGCAGCAAAGGGCGGACAACTCGGCTTTGCAATGAGCAGTTCTTC,CASSKGRTTRLCNEQFF
-,TRBD1,TRBV27,TRBJ2-2,TGTGCCAGCAACGGAACAGGGGACGACACCGGGGAGCTGTTTTTT,CASNGTGDDTGELFF
once,TRBD1,TRBV11-2,TRBJ1-6,TGTGCCAGCAGGGAAGCCGGGACAGTAAATTCACCCCTCCACTTT,CASREAGTVNSPLHF
-,-,TRBV23-1,TRBJ2-1,TGCGCCAGCAGTCAATCGGGGGGGCAGGGATCCTACAATGAGCAGTTCTTC,CASSQSGGQGSYNEQFF
once,-,TRBV7-2,TRBJ2-1,TGTGCCAGCAGTTCCTTAGACAATGAGCAGTTCTTC,CASSSLDNEQFF
-,-,TRBV5-1,TRBJ2-5,TGCGCCAGCAGACGTGGGGGGTCGGAGACCCAGTACTTC,CASRRGGSETQYF
-,TRBD1,TRBV4-2,TRBJ1-4,TGTGCCAGCAGCCAAGAGGGGACAGGTGGGATAAAACTGTTTTTT,CASSQEGTGGIKLFF
-,-,TRBV2,TRBJ2-1,TGTGCCAGCAGTGAAGAATTGGATCCTAAAGAGCAGTTCTTC,CASSEELDPKEQFF
-,-,TRBV4-1,TRBJ2-5,TGCGCCAGCAGCCAAGAGGGCAGAAACCAAGAGACCCAGTACTTC,CASSQEGRNQETQYF
-,TRBD1,TRBV7-9,TRBJ2-5,TGTGCCAGCAGCTTACGACGGACAGGGAAAGAGACCCAGTACTTC,CASSLRRTGKETQYF
-,-,TRBV5-1,TRBJ2-5,TGCGCCAGCAGCTTTACCATTAAAGAGACCCAGTACTTC,CASSFTIKETQYF
-,-,TRBV7-3,TRBJ1-1,TGTGCCAGCAGCTACCGCATGGGGGAGAACACTGAAGCTTTCTTT,CASSYRMGENTEAFF
few,TRBD1,TRBV6-5,TRBJ1-5,TGTGCCAGCAAGAGGGACAGGGAGCAGCCCCAGCATTTT,CASKRDREQPQHF
few,-,TRBV28,TRBJ1-4,TGTGCCAGCAGGGCACAGTCTAATGAAAAACTGTTTTTT,CASRAQSNEKLFF
-,TRBD2,TRBV11-2,TRBJ2-3,TGTGCCAGCAGCTTAGTGCGGGGGAGCACAGATACGCAGTATTTT,CASSLVRGSTDTQYF
-,TRBD1,TRBV6-5,TRBJ2-3,TGTGCCAGCAGTTACTCGGGACAGGGGGCCGATACGCAGTATTTT,CASSYSGQGADTQYF
-,-,TRBV30,TRBJ2-7,TGTGCCTGGAGCTCCGGGACGGCGGTCTCCTACGAGCAGTACTTC,CAWSSGTAVSYEQYF
-,TRBD1,TRBV27,TRBJ1-4,TGTGCCAGCAGATCAACCGGGACAGGGATGGGCAAACTGTTTTTT,CASRSTGTGMGKLFF
-,-,TRBV25-1,TRBJ2-5,TGTGCCAGCAGTGCGCCGGGGTTGCTTATAGGGGAGACCCAGTACTTC,CASSAPGLLIGETQYF